These 25 T cell receptor beta chains were sequenced from one sample in a study of CD8 T cells in Susac syndrome. Random hexamers were used to reverse transcribe the RNA input (about 0.5 to 1 ug). In TCRdb, the immunoSEQ multiplex PCR reads were re-called with MiXCR into one record per CDR3 protein. The sample lists roughly 200,000 distinct CDR3 sequences, over 85% occurring once. The sample consisted of CD4+ T cells from PBMCs. All receptors come from a human donor in good health.

The V and J genes are TRBV12-3 or TRBV12-4 and TRBJ2-1; D is unclear. Trimming removed 6 bases at V and 7 bases at J, with 10 bases between. The CDR3 spans 12 residues. CDR3: CASSPFRNEQFF. CDR3 bases: TGTGCCAGCAGCCCCTTTAGGAATGAGCAGTTCTTC.

This chain uses TRBV18 with TRBJ2-7; perhaps TRBD1 as D (6 bases). The V end was cut by 3 bases, the J end by 2 bases, with 11 bases between. The CDR3 runs to 14 residues. Germline CDR1 reads KGHSH; CDR2 reads LQKENI. The CDR3 region is CASSPGQGPYEQYF. The CDR3 DNA reads TGTGCCAGCTCACCGGGACAAGGACCCTACGAGCAGTACTTC.

Only one count was recorded for this clonotype. The chain recombines TRBV23-1 with TRBJ1-3; D is unresolved. TRBV23-1 is an ORF; its function is uncertain. The CDR3 sequence is 15 residues long. Trimming stripped 2 bases from V and 8 bases from J, with 16 bases between. CDR3 residues: CASSQSGEIGHTIYF. For the CDR3, the DNA is TGCGCCAGCAGTCAAAGCGGGGAGATCGGGCACACCATATATTTT.

V and J are TRBV29-1 and TRBJ2-3, with a weak D call TRBD1 (5 bases). This CDR3 is built from 15 residues. Trimming left V 5 bases short and J 3 bases short, with 18 bases between. Germline V lookup: CDR1 SQVTM, CDR2 ANQGSEA. The CDR3 nucleotides are TGCAGCGTTAGCCCAGCCAGGGCCACAACAGATACGCAGTATTTT. This encodes CSVSPARATTDTQYF.

The genes are TRBV7-2 and TRBJ2-5, with D perhaps matching TRBD2 (6 bases). Germline lookup yields CDR1 SGHTA and CDR2 FQGNSA. V gave up 4 bases and J gave up 5 bases, with 11 bases separating them. This CDR3 is 13 amino acids long. The CDR3 protein is CASSSPGRETQYF. DNA for the CDR3: TGTGCCAGCAGCTCTCCAGGGAGGGAGACCCAGTACTTC. The complete variable domain, with remaining parts taken from reference TRBV7-2 and TRBJ2-5, reads GAGVSQSPSNKVTEKGKDVELRCDPISGHTALYWYRQSLGQGLEFLIYFQGNSAPDKSGLPSDRFSAERTGGSVSTLTIQRTQQEDSAVYLCASSSPGRETQYFGPGTRLLVL.

The chain uses TRBV20-1 and TRBJ2-1; 9 bases map to TRBD1. Germline loops: CDR1 DFQATT, CDR2 SNEGSKA (reference sequence). The CDR3 runs 14 residues. The V segment lost 6 bases and the J segment 9 bases; nucleotides outside the gene matches: 12. The CDR3 protein is CSAGQGSISREQFF. The CDR3 region has the DNA TGCAGTGCCGGACAGGGGTCTATATCTCGTGAGCAGTTCTTC.

The chain links TRBV18 to TRBJ2-5; D is perhaps TRBD1 (6 bases). In germline, CDR1 is KGHSH, CDR2 LQKENI. Trimming took 2 bases from V and 2 from J, leaving 9 bases between them. The CDR3 is 14 residues long. For the CDR3, the DNA is TGTGCCAGCTCACCAAGGGACACACAAGAGACCCAGTACTTC. This gives the protein CASSPRDTQETQYF.

The rearrangement links TRBV12-3 or TRBV12-4 to TRBJ1-1; D call uncertain. V shed 6 bases and J shed 4 bases, with 9 bases lying between them. The CDR3 covers 12 residues. Written as DNA, the CDR3 is TGTGCCAGCAGCTTACTAAGCACTGAAGCTTTCTTT. Amino acid sequence: CASSLLSTEAFF.

CDR3 region: CSIYRGGNYGYTF. DNA of the CDR3: TGCAGCATTTACAGGGGAGGGAACTATGGCTACACCTTC. The chain combines TRBV29-1 with TRBJ1-2, with TRBD1 identical over 7 bases. V gave up 8 bases and J gave up 2 bases; unmatched junction bases: 8. Germline CDR1 SQVTM, CDR2 ANQGSEA. The CDR3 runs to 13 residues. Supplemented by reference TRBV29-1 and TRBJ1-2, the full variable domain reads SAVISQKPSRDICQRGTSLTIQCQVDSQVTMMFWYRQQPGQSLTLIATANQGSEATYESGFVIDKFPISRPNLTFSTLTVSNMSPEDSSIYLCSIYRGGNYGYTFGSGTRLTVV.

The chain joins TRBV29-1 to TRBJ2-1, with 7 nucleotides matching TRBD2. Looked up from germline, CDR1 is SQVTM and CDR2 is ANQGSEA. J gave up 0 bases and V 4 bases, and 6 bases lay outside the gene matches. CDR3 length equals 15 residues. The CDR3 sequence: CSVVLAEGSYNEQFF. CDR3 nucleotides: TGCAGCGTTGTTCTAGCGGAGGGCTCCTACAATGAGCAGTTCTTC.

The rearrangement joins TRBV27 to TRBJ2-3; 7 bases align to TRBD1. With V trimmed by 2 bases and J by 2 bases, 4 bases remained unmatched. This CDR3 has 15 amino acids. From germline, CDR1 is MNHEY and CDR2 SMNVEV (reference sequence). CDR3 loop: CASSLGTADTDTQYF. CDR3 in DNA: TGTGCCAGCAGTTTAGGGACAGCCGACACAGATACGCAGTATTTT.

The chain is built from TRBV12-3 or TRBV12-4 and TRBJ2-1; a possible D gene is TRBD1 (6 bases). The CDR3 covers 13 residues. V was pared by 5 bases and J by 6 bases, with 11 bases between. CDR3 protein: CASSVGQSNEQFF. The CDR3 DNA sequence: TGTGCCAGCAGTGTCGGACAGTCCAATGAGCAGTTCTTC.

V and J are TRBV7-2 and TRBJ1-1, with D possibly being TRBD1 (5 bases). Germline loops: CDR1 SGHTA, CDR2 FQGNSA. Trimming shortened V by 3 bases and J by 1 base, and 6 bases separated the two germline ends. This CDR3 is built from 13 residues. This chain's CDR3 is CASSLGENTEAFF. The CDR3, as DNA: TGTGCCAGCAGCTTGGGGGAGAACACTGAAGCTTTCTTT.

The gene calls are TRBV10-3 and TRBJ2-3; TRBD2 matches at 8 bases. The CDR3 sequence is 15 residues long. Germline-derived CDR1 and CDR2 are ENHRY and SYGVKD. Trimming at V came to 8 bases and at J to 0 bases, leaving 7 bases not matched to a gene. CDR3 DNA: TGTGCCATCTCGGGAGGGTCATTTAGCACAGATACGCAGTATTTT. Protein sequence: CAISGGSFSTDTQYF.

V usage is TRBV29-1 and J usage is TRBJ2-2; TRBD1 matches 7 bases. This CDR3 spans 13 amino acids. From germline, CDR1 is SQVTM and CDR2 ANQGSEA. Trimming removed 7 bases from V and 4 bases from J; junction bases left unmatched: 6. The CDR3 nucleotides read TGCAGCGCCAACAGGGGCGGCACCGGGGAGCTGTTTTTT. Translating gives CSANRGGTGELFF.

This chain links TRBV30 with TRBJ2-1; D is ambiguous. The V gene's germline CDR1 is GTSNPN and CDR2 SVGIG (reference sequence). V was cut by 0 bases and J by 0 bases, with 15 bases left in between. The CDR3 loop spans 17 amino acids. DNA for the CDR3: TGTGCCTGGAGTGTACATCGCAGTCCTAGCTCCTACAATGAGCAGTTCTTC. Residues: CAWSVHRSPSSYNEQFF.

The CDR3 DNA reads TGTGCCAGCAGTTCCACTAGCGGGGCGGGCGATGAGCAGTTCTTC. It is translated as CASSSTSGAGDEQFF. The genes are TRBV2 and TRBJ2-1, with TRBD2 matching 10 bases. CDR1 SNHLY and CDR2 FYNNEI come from the germline V gene. The ends lost 5 bases at V and 8 bases at J; junction bases unmatched: 9. CDR3 length: 15 amino acids.

The chain employs TRBV5-1 and TRBJ1-2, with 7 bases fitting TRBD1. This CDR3 contains 16 residues. Germline V CDR1 and CDR2: SGHRS, YFSETQ. The V gene end was trimmed by 1 base and the J gene end by 4 bases; junction bases not matched to a gene: 10. The DNA for the CDR3 is TGCGCCAGCAGCTTGACAGGACAGGCGACCAGCTATGGCTACACCTTC. Amino acid sequence: CASSLTGQATSYGYTF. Full variable domain (remainder filled in from reference TRBV5-1 and TRBJ1-2): KAGVTQTPRYLIKTRGQQVTLSCSPISGHRSVSWYQQTPGQGLQFLFEYFSETQRNKGNFPGRFSGRQFSNSRSEMNVSTLELGDSALYLCASSLTGQATSYGYTFGSGTRLTVV.

The chain joins TRBV20-1 to TRBJ2-7; a weak D match, TRBD2 (5 bases). CDR3 length equals 16 residues. The V gene's germline CDR1 is DFQATT and CDR2 SNEGSKA (reference sequence). V was cut by 5 bases and J by 2 bases, with 22 bases left in between. The CDR3, as DNA: TGCAGTGCTTCTCAAAGAGGGAACCCCTACCCCTACGAGCAGTACGTC. It encodes CSASQRGNPYPYEQYV.

The rearrangement joins TRBV5-1 to TRBJ1-1; D gene ambiguous. Trimming removed 5 bases from V and 0 bases from J, with 8 bases in between. The CDR3 runs 13 residues. Germline assignment: CDR1 SGHRS and CDR2 YFSETQ. The CDR3: CASRNGVNTEAFF. DNA for the CDR3: TGCGCCAGCAGAAACGGGGTGAACACTGAAGCTTTCTTT.

This clonotype was recorded only once. J is TRBJ2-5 and V is TRBV18, with TRBD2 identical over 10 bases. CDR1 KGHSH and CDR2 LQKENI come from the germline V gene. CDR3 length equals 16 residues. V was pared by 3 bases and J by 5 bases, with 9 bases of the junction left unmatched. The CDR3 is CASSPLSGGALETQYF. CDR3 coding DNA: TGTGCCAGCTCACCTTTAAGCGGGGGGGCCTTGGAGACCCAGTACTTC.

The J gene is TRBJ2-1, the V gene TRBV3-1; a weak D match, TRBD2 (6 bases). Germline CDR1 is LGHDT and CDR2 is YNNKEL (reference sequence). CDR3 length: 11 amino acids. Trimming shortened V by 5 bases and J by 10 bases, and 9 bases separated the two germline ends. CDR3 bases: TGTGCCAGCAGCAGGGACTGGGAGCAGTTCTTC. This sequence encodes CASSRDWEQFF.

CDR3 region: CASQAGKGNNSPLHF. The CDR3 DNA reads TGTGCCAGCCAAGCGGGGAAAGGGAATAATTCACCCCTCCACTTT. The rearrangement links TRBV25-1 to TRBJ1-6; D gene uncertain. The CDR3 covers 15 residues. Germline V gene data show CDR1 as MGHDK and CDR2 as SYGVNS. Trimming removed 8 bases at V and 5 bases at J, with 16 bases between.

This rearrangement joins TRBV5-6 to TRBJ2-7; D possibly corresponds to TRBD1 (5 bases). Trimming took off 0 bases at V and 0 bases at J, with 7 bases between the two ends. The CDR3 is made up of 14 amino acids. Germline V gives CDR1 SGHDT, CDR2 YYEEEE. CDR3 in DNA: TGTGCCAGCAGCTTGGGACAGCTCTCCTACGAGCAGTACGTC. Amino acids: CASSLGQLSYEQYV.

The CDR3: CSVLGRGEATQYF. The DNA of the CDR3 is TGCAGCGTTTTAGGCAGGGGCGAGGCTACGCAGTATTTT. V is TRBV29-1 and J is TRBJ2-3; tentative D call: TRBD1 (6 bases). The CDR3 contains 13 residues. Germline CDR1 SQVTM, CDR2 ANQGSEA. V lost 5 bases, J lost 8 bases, and 17 bases lay in between.